This TCR beta chain was sequenced in a study of technical replicates of blood from a few donors. Measured with immunoSEQ multiplex PCR; TCRdb has only the in-frame clones, and not every one. The table includes roughly 14,000 clones, 80% to 85% detected once. The CDR3 has 14 residues. The ends lost 10 bases at V and 0 bases at J; junction bases unmatched: 5. Germline values: CDR1 LNHDA, CDR2 SQIVND (reference sequence). Input material: PBMCs. This clonotype originated in a human donor in good health. The chain joins TRBV19 to TRBJ2-3, with TRBD2 matching 9 bases. CDR3 nucleotide sequence: TGTGCCACTGCTAGCGGGACTAGCACAGATACGCAGTATTTT. Protein product: CATASGTSTDTQYF.